These 5 T cell receptor beta chains were all obtained from the same sample, sequenced in a study of response to subunit inactivated influenza vaccine. TCRdb analysed the RT-PCR reads with MiXCR anew, one entry per CDR3 protein. The data contain hundreds of thousands of distinct CDR3 sequences, about an eighth of them singletons. This sample comprised PBMCs from blood, obtained on the day of vaccination. Every receptor here comes from a man aged 50-60 years who received an inactivated influenza vaccine.

To note about this clonotype: Here the CDR3 omits its conserved ending phenylalanine or tryptophan, so a read error is the likely source. This sequence joins TRBV5-6 and TRBJ2-7; 11 bases line up with TRBD2. J was trimmed by 3 bases and V by 1 base; bases with no gene match: 9. Germline CDR1 reads SGHDT; CDR2 reads YYEEEE. CDR3 size: 17 residues. CDR3 sequence reads: CASSLRLAGGRGYEQYL. In DNA, the CDR3 is TGTGCCAGCAGCTTGCGGCTAGCGGGGGGCCGGGGCTACGAGCAGTACTTG.

In its sample, this clonotype was seen a few times. The J gene is TRBJ1-4, the V gene TRBV5-1; no clear D. V lost 0 bases and J 6 bases, leaving 6 bases between the germline ends. Germline CDR1 reads SGHRS; CDR2 reads YFSETQ. The CDR3 length is 13 residues. CDR3 coding DNA: TGCGCCAGCAGCTTGGGACGCCATGAAAAACTGTTTTTT. This translates into CASSLGRHEKLFF. Using reference TRBV5-1 and TRBJ1-4 for the parts outside the CDR3, the full variable domain is KAGVTQTPRYLIKTRGQQVTLSCSPISGHRSVSWYQQTPGQGLQFLFEYFSETQRNKGNFPGRFSGRQFSNSRSEMNVSTLELGDSALYLCASSLGRHEKLFFGSGTQLSVL.

This chain uses TRBV14 with TRBJ2-1; no reliable D call. The CDR3 is made up of 15 amino acids. Trimming took off 0 bases at V and 1 base at J, with 7 bases between the two ends. Germline V gene sequence: CDR1 SGHDN, CDR2 FVKESK. CDR3 bases: TGTGCCAGCAGCCAAGACCTTAGATCCTACAATGAGCAGTTCTTC. This encodes CASSQDLRSYNEQFF.

This rearrangement joins TRBV29-1 to TRBJ2-5; 14 bases are shared with TRBD2. V trimming: 5 bases; J trimming: 5 bases; junction bases outside the gene matches: 22. CDR3 size: 20 residues. Germline V lookup: CDR1 SQVTM, CDR2 ANQGSEA. DNA for the CDR3: TGCAGCGTTCGCGGTTGGTTGCCGGGGGGGACTAGCGGGAGTCGGGAGACCCAGTACTTC. As protein: CSVRGWLPGGTSGSRETQYF.

This clonotype was detected only a few times. The chain is built from TRBV9 and TRBJ2-5; D remains unclear. This CDR3 is built from 14 residues. Germline V gives CDR1 SGDLS, CDR2 YYNGEE. V lost 2 bases to trimming and J lost 1 base, with 9 bases between them. CDR3 residues: CASSVHPAQETQYF. CDR3 coding DNA: TGTGCCAGCAGCGTCCACCCAGCCCAAGAGACCCAGTACTTC.